Detailed here is one T cell receptor (beta chain). This sample was taken from a study of blood T cell repertoires in COVID-19. About the research overall: Samples representing acute and convalescent COVID-19 were sourced from the United States, Italy and Spain. Sources were T cells, B-cell-depleted T cells, or PBMCs; the material itself was cDNA or gDNA.

Original handling: How many nucleated cells were present was estimated from reference gene primer amplification. Produced via immunoSEQ multiplex PCR; TCRdb's table is partial and in-frame only. The DNA gave D and trimming, while V, J and clone size come from that table. Among about 44,000 clones, roughly nine tenths were seen once, and the ten largest hold 20% to 30%. V lost 7 bases and J lost 0; bases outside the gene matches: 9. CDR3 size: 15 residues. From germline, CDR1 is SQVTM and CDR2 ANQGSEA. The sequence derives from a woman of 80 years or more in a cohort sampled during active or convalescent COVID-19. The specimen was peripheral blood. The V call is TRBV29-1, the J call TRBJ2-1, with TRBD1 matching 7 bases. DNA for the CDR3: TGCAGCGGCCGGGACAGAACATCCTCCTACAATGAGCAGTTCTTC. Translation gives CSGRDRTSSYNEQFF.